Shown below are 10 T cell receptor beta chains from a single sample sequenced in a study of naive and memory T cell subsets (dated by TCRdb to about 2017). The library was generated by UMI-ligation and nested PCR. The sequencer was an Illumina MiSeq. The beta constant-region primer was an equimolar mix of two oligonucleotides covering both TRBC1 and TRBC2. Four rounds of PCR, combining the SP2 primer with nested alpha and beta constant-region primers, were used to amplify the ligated cDNA. Using fastp trimming at Q25 and MiXCR clonotype assembly, TCRdb reanalyzed the public sequencing data and kept in-frame beta chains. Every CDR3 protein is listed once, alongside the most common genes and DNA of its rows. Recorded for this sample are 80,000 or so distinct CDR3 sequences; about 10% of them occurred a single time. The ten largest clones take up 1.2% of the sample. Sequences were obtained from naive CD8+ T cells from blood. The cell subset or site label, read with the paper, signifies: naive T cells, CD45RA high CD27+. These TCRs come from a human donor in good health.

This clonotype was counted only a few times. The V and J genes are TRBV12-3 or TRBV12-4 and TRBJ2-4; 9 bases are shared with TRBD1. Trimming took 7 bases from V and 7 from J; bases not matched to a gene: 8. This CDR3 has 14 amino acids. This CDR3 reads CASTRGQGLNIQYF. CDR3 in DNA: TGTGCCAGCACCCGCGGACAGGGGTTGAACATTCAGTACTTC.

J is TRBJ1-1 and V is TRBV10-3; 7 bases map to TRBD1. This CDR3 has 13 residues. V lost 7 bases to trimming and J lost 3 bases; unmatched junction nucleotides: 5. Per the germline V gene, CDR1 is ENHRY and CDR2 is SYGVKD. The CDR3 nucleotides are TGTGCCATCATCGGCAGGGGGGACACTGAAGCTTTCTTT. Translating it yields CAIIGRGDTEAFF.

J is TRBJ2-1 and V is TRBV4-1; D is uncertain. The CDR3 spans 18 residues. The germline gives CDR1 MGHRA, CDR2 YSYEKL. The V and J ends lost 5 bases and 6 bases respectively, with 26 bases between them. CDR3 in amino acids: CASSSYSSGRFFGNEQFF. The CDR3 DNA follows: TGCGCCAGCAGCTCCTATAGCAGTGGGCGGTTTTTCGGCAATGAGCAGTTCTTC.

This clonotype turned up a few times. The chain is built from TRBV27 and TRBJ2-7, with D unresolved. Deletions cut 5 bases from V and 3 bases from J, with 11 bases between. The CDR3 has 13 amino acids. Germline V gene lookup returns CDR1 MNHEY and CDR2 SMNVEV (reference sequence). The chain's CDR3 is CASSPGPLYEQYF. The CDR3 coding sequence is TGTGCCAGCAGTCCGGGCCCCCTCTACGAGCAGTACTTC.

The genes are TRBV29-1 and TRBJ1-2, with 7 bases fitting TRBD1. Germline trimming cut 5 bases from V and 4 bases from J; bases unmatched to any gene: 4. The CDR3 contains 12 residues. Germline V CDR1 and CDR2: SQVTM, ANQGSEA. Here the CDR3 DNA reads TGCAGCGTTCCGGGACAGCCCTATGGCTACACCTTC. Translated, it gives CSVPGQPYGYTF.

This clonotype showed up many times. CDR3 coding DNA: TGTGCCAGCAGCACATGGACTAGCGAATACAATGAGCAGTTCTTC. This encodes CASSTWTSEYNEQFF. The genes are TRBV9 and TRBJ2-1, with TRBD2 matching 9 bases. CDR3 length: 15 residues. The germline gives CDR1 SGDLS, CDR2 YYNGEE. V shed 4 bases and J 4 bases; nucleotides not matched to a gene: 6.

This clonotype came up a few times. The V call is TRBV29-1, the J call TRBJ1-2, with a tentative D call TRBD1 (6 bases). V lost 7 bases and J lost 3, with 15 bases in between. The CDR3 spans 13 residues. Germline V gene lookup returns CDR1 SQVTM and CDR2 ANQGSEA. Here the CDR3 reads CSALDRFDYGYTF. The DNA for the CDR3 is TGCAGCGCCCTCGACAGGTTTGACTATGGCTACACCTTC.

There are many counts of this clonotype. The V call is TRBV27, the J call TRBJ1-3; D is possibly TRBD1 (5 bases). This CDR3 is 16 amino acids long. Looked up from germline, CDR1 is MNHEY and CDR2 is SMNVEV (reference sequence). Trimming removed 3 bases from V and 7 bases from J, with 19 bases in between. CDR3: CASSLPYGGGRNTIYF. The CDR3 nucleotides read TGTGCCAGCAGTTTGCCCTACGGGGGGGGAAGGAACACCATATATTTT.

The V gene is TRBV6-1, the J gene TRBJ1-1; possibly TRBD1 for D (5 bases). The germline gives CDR1 MNHNS, CDR2 SASEGT. V lost 1 base to trimming and J lost 0 bases, with 12 bases between them. The CDR3 runs to 16 residues. The chain's CDR3 is CASSEGTGRMNTEAFF. In DNA, the CDR3 is TGTGCCAGCAGTGAAGGAACAGGAAGAATGAACACTGAAGCTTTCTTT.

The sample holds many counts of this clonotype. The chain combines TRBV25-1 with TRBJ2-2, with 7 bases aligning to TRBD2. The length of the CDR3 is 18 residues. V gave up 8 bases and J gave up 0 bases; unmatched junction bases: 15. Germline V lookup: CDR1 MGHDK, CDR2 SYGVNS. The CDR3 loop reads CASGRRTSDPANTGELFF. The CDR3 DNA is TGTGCCAGCGGTCGGCGTACTAGCGACCCGGCGAACACCGGGGAGCTGTTTTTT.